Below are 24 T cell receptor beta chains sequenced from a single sample in a study of CD8+CD57+ T cells in acquired aplastic anemia. The use of genomic DNA as template underpinned the TCR beta VDJ and CDR3 profiling. Using its own MiXCR run on the reads, TCRdb lists one record per CDR3 protein. Of some 200,000 distinct CDR3 sequences in the sample, 48% are singletons; the top ten hold approximately 9.4%. Only patients with CD8+CD57+ cell expansion on flow cytometry were chosen for sequencing. The sequenced sample was sorted CD4+, CD8+, or CD8+CD57+ T cells (not recorded which) from PBMCs. The receptors shown here come from a human donor with aplastic anemia.

The chain is built from TRBV19 and TRBJ2-2, with D possibly TRBD2 on 5 matching bases. V was clipped by 3 bases and J by 2 bases, with 10 bases between them. This CDR3 spans 15 amino acids. CDR1 is LNHDA, CDR2 SQIVND, per germline (reference sequence). CDR3 in DNA: TGTGCCAGTAGTATGGCCAGACTAAACACCGGGGAGCTGTTTTTT. Encoded protein: CASSMARLNTGELFF.

This clonotype was observed a few times. A much bigger clone sits one base away, suggesting this may be a read error. The chain couples TRBV9 to TRBJ2-2; D is possibly TRBD2 (7 bases). Looked up from germline, CDR1 is SGDLS and CDR2 is YYNGEE. The CDR3 runs 16 residues. The CDR3 spells CASSVVSRGGTGELSF. The CDR3 nucleotides read TGTGCCAGCAGCGTAGTATCCAGGGGAGGGACCGGGGAGCTGTCTTTT.

Remarks on this clonotype: This could be a read error, since a much larger clone is one nucleotide away. The chain combines TRBV11-2 with TRBJ2-7; TRBD1 matches at 11 bases. In germline, CDR1 is SGHAT, CDR2 FQNNGV. This CDR3 has 14 amino acids. The CDR3 DNA sequence: TGTGCCAGCAGCCCGGACAGGGGGCGAGGCGAGCAGCACTTC. This gives the protein CASSPDRGRGEQHF.

This clonotype was seen repeatedly, ten times or more. The chain combines TRBV5-1 with TRBJ2-1; TRBD2 agrees at 8 bases. The CDR3 extends over 14 amino acids. The trim removed 5 bases at V and 8 bases at J, leaving 9 bases unmatched. The germline CDR1 and CDR2 sequences are SGHRS and YFSETQ. The CDR3 spells CASSSGITGDEQFF. DNA of the CDR3: TGCGCCAGCAGTAGCGGGATCACCGGCGATGAGCAGTTCTTC. Combining the CDR3 with reference TRBV5-1 and TRBJ2-1 gives the whole variable domain KAGVTQTPRYLIKTRGQQVTLSCSPISGHRSVSWYQQTPGQGLQFLFEYFSETQRNKGNFPGRFSGRQFSNSRSEMNVSTLELGDSALYLCASSSGITGDEQFFGPGTRLTVL.

This sequence joins TRBV7-9 and TRBJ2-7; 8 bases line up with TRBD1. Trimming at V came to 5 bases and at J to 5 bases, leaving 5 bases not matched to a gene. The CDR3 runs to 13 residues. Germline values: CDR1 SEHNR, CDR2 FQNEAQ (reference sequence). The CDR3 sequence is CASSGTGLDEQYF. The CDR3 DNA sequence: TGTGCCAGCAGCGGGACAGGCTTAGACGAGCAGTACTTC.

The chain couples TRBV19 to TRBJ1-1; TRBD1 might be the D (6 bases). Germline assignment: CDR1 LNHDA and CDR2 SQIVND (reference sequence). The V end lost 3 bases, the J end lost 4 bases, and 9 bases lay between the germline ends. The CDR3 consists of 13 residues. This chain's CDR3 is CASSMGHRTEAFF. The CDR3 DNA is TGTGCCAGTAGTATGGGACATCGCACTGAAGCTTTCTTT. Drawing the rest from reference TRBV19 and TRBJ1-1, the complete variable domain is DGGITQSPKYLFRKEGQNVTLSCEQNLNHDAMYWYRQDPGQGLRLIYYSQIVNDFQKGDIAEGYSVSREKKESFPLTVTSAQKNPTAFYLCASSMGHRTEAFFGQGTRLTVV.

At least ten counts were recorded for this clonotype. In nucleotides, the CDR3 is TGCGCCTTCGTAATTTGGACAGGGGACACTGAAGCTTTCTTT. Protein: CAFVIWTGDTEAFF. The V and J genes are TRBV10-1 and TRBJ1-1; 9 bases agree with TRBD1. This CDR3 has 14 amino acids. Germline CDR1 reads WNHNN; CDR2 reads SYGVQD (reference sequence). The V and J ends lost 11 bases and 3 bases, in that order; junction bases with no gene match: 10.

Of note for this clonotype: This may be a read error: a much more frequent sequence differs by one nucleotide. J is TRBJ1-4 and V is TRBV25-1; 10 nucleotides match TRBD1. CDR1 is MGHDK, CDR2 SYGVNS, per germline. There are 14 residues in the CDR3. The CDR3 sequence: CASSRDRGDEKLFF. The CDR3 DNA follows: TGCGCCAGCAGCCGGGACAGGGGTGATGAAAAACTGTTTTTT.

The sample holds a few counts of this clonotype. The rearrangement joins TRBV4-3 to TRBJ2-3; the match to TRBD2 covers 10 bases. This CDR3 has 16 amino acids. Germline V CDR1 and CDR2: LGHNA, YSLEER. V lost 1 base and J lost 1; bases outside the gene matches: 2. CDR3 nucleotides: TGCGCCAGCAGCCAAGGTCTAGCGGGGGGCACAGATACGCAGTATTTT. As protein: CASSQGLAGGTDTQYF.

The rearrangement uses TRBV12-3 or TRBV12-4 and TRBJ1-4; D possibly corresponds to TRBD1 (6 bases). This CDR3 contains 16 residues. V dropped 2 bases and J dropped 4 bases, with 14 bases sitting between them. The CDR3 DNA follows: TGTGCCAGCAGTTTAATTATTGGACAGTATAATGAAAAACTGTTTTTT. Protein: CASSLIIGQYNEKLFF.

This chain connects TRBV3-1 to TRBJ2-3; 8 bases map to TRBD2. Losses at the gene ends were 6 bases for V and 3 bases for J; bases not matched to a gene: 8. Germline CDR1 LGHDT, CDR2 YNNKEL (reference sequence). The CDR3 has 15 residues. CDR3: CASSSTGRVTDTQYF. The CDR3 DNA is TGTGCCAGCAGTTCTACCGGGAGGGTGACAGATACGCAGTATTTT.

J is TRBJ1-1 and V is TRBV29-1; 7 nucleotides align to TRBD1. This CDR3 comprises 12 residues. V gave up 7 bases and J gave up 4 bases; unmatched junction bases: 6. Germline lookup yields CDR1 SQVTM and CDR2 ANQGSEA. The CDR3 bases are TGCAGCGGGAATGACAGGGTCACTGAAGCTTTCTTT. The encoded protein is CSGNDRVTEAFF.

This rearrangement joins TRBV7-6 to TRBJ1-1, with D tentatively TRBD1 (5 bases). The V end lost 1 base, the J end lost 4 bases, and 13 bases lay between the germline ends. Germline lookup yields CDR1 SGHVS and CDR2 FNYEAQ. This CDR3 is built from 15 residues. CDR3 amino acids: CASSLVAQGGTEAFF. DNA of the CDR3: TGTGCCAGCAGCTTAGTTGCTCAGGGAGGCACTGAAGCTTTCTTT.

The sample holds many counts of this clonotype. The chain carries TRBV11-3 and TRBJ1-2; 7 bases are a match to TRBD1. The CDR3 loop spans 15 amino acids. In germline, CDR1 is SGHNT, CDR2 YENEEA. J gave up 4 bases and V 3 bases, and 8 bases lay outside the gene matches. The CDR3 DNA follows: TGTGCCAGCAGCTTCAGCAGGGGGACAGCCTATGGCTACACCTTC. Translation: CASSFSRGTAYGYTF. The whole variable domain, remainder taken from reference TRBV11-3 and TRBJ1-2, is EAGVVQSPRYKIIEKKQPVAFWCNPISGHNTLYWYLQNLGQGPELLIRYENEEAVDDSQLPKDRFSAERLKGVDSTLKIQPAELGDSAVYLCASSFSRGTAYGYTFGSGTRLTVV.

This clonotype was seen a few times. The V call is TRBV30, the J call TRBJ1-2; TRBD1 aligns across 7 bases. The CDR3 totals 13 residues. The germline CDR1 and CDR2 sequences are GTSNPN and SVGIG (reference sequence). V was clipped by 2 bases and J by 8 bases; unmatched bases: 8. The CDR3 bases are TGTGCCTGGAGTCCCACAGGGGCGCTGGGCTACACCTTC. Translating it yields CAWSPTGALGYTF.

Details on this clonotype: The CDR3 does not close with the conserved phenylalanine or tryptophan, likely indicating a read error. The CDR3 nucleotides read TGTGCCTGGAGTGTACGTCTAGCGGCGAACACCGGGGAGCTGTTTTCT. This translates into CAWSVRLAANTGELFS. The J gene is TRBJ2-2, the V gene TRBV30; 7 nucleotides align to TRBD2. The CDR3 is made up of 16 amino acids. J was trimmed by 0 bases and V by 0 bases; bases with no gene match: 4. The V gene's germline CDR1 is GTSNPN and CDR2 SVGIG (reference sequence).

Many counts were recorded for this clonotype. This rearrangement joins TRBV7-9 to TRBJ2-7; 8 bases are shared with TRBD2. With V trimmed by 5 bases and J by 0 bases, 3 bases remained unmatched. The germline gives CDR1 SEHNR, CDR2 FQNEAQ (reference sequence). The CDR3 is made up of 14 amino acids. Written as DNA, the CDR3 is TGTGCCAGCAGCGAGACTAGCGCCTCCTACGAGCAGTACTTC. Residues: CASSETSASYEQYF. The full variable domain, rest sourced from reference TRBV7-9 and TRBJ2-7, is DTGVSQNPRHKITKRGQNVTFRCDPISEHNRLYWYRQTLGQGPEFLTYFQNEAQLEKSRLLSDRFSAERPKGSFSTLEIQRTEQGDSAMYLCASSETSASYEQYFGPGTRLTVT.

V usage is TRBV11-2 and J usage is TRBJ2-5; D is perhaps TRBD2 (5 bases). The CDR3 is 14 residues long. V lost 4 bases and J 4 bases, leaving 13 bases between the germline ends. Germline CDR1 SGHAT, CDR2 FQNNGV. CDR3 sequence reads: CASSSPSGGETQYF. The CDR3 DNA follows: TGTGCCAGCAGCTCACCCAGCGGAGGAGAGACCCAGTACTTC.

This clonotype was seen ten or more times. The chain carries TRBV5-1 and TRBJ2-1; 9 positions match TRBD2. After removal of 6 bases from V and 0 bases from J, the junction contained 4 bases not matched to a gene. This CDR3 is 15 amino acids long. Looked up from germline, CDR1 is SGHRS and CDR2 is YFSETQ. CDR3 region: CASTFSGSSYNEQFF. CDR3 in DNA: TGCGCCAGCACCTTTAGCGGGAGCTCCTACAATGAGCAGTTCTTC.

This clonotype was seen at least ten times. The CDR3 DNA reads TGCAGTGCTAGCACGGGAGCTAACTATGGCTACACCTTC. Protein: CSASTGANYGYTF. V gene TRBV20-1 combines with J gene TRBJ1-2; no clear D. Germline assignment: CDR1 DFQATT and CDR2 SNEGSKA (reference sequence). This CDR3 spans 13 amino acids. Trimming took off 3 bases at V and 0 bases at J, with 8 bases between the two ends.

V usage is TRBV7-9 and J usage is TRBJ1-1; D ambiguous. This CDR3 region has 13 residues. From germline, CDR1 is SEHNR and CDR2 FQNEAQ (reference sequence). Trimming left V 4 bases short and J 6 bases short, with 12 bases between. The CDR3 nucleotides read TGTGCCAGCAGCTCTCCCCGATACTCTGAAGCTTTCTTT. Its translation is CASSSPRYSEAFF.

This clonotype was observed at least ten times. The rearrangement joins TRBV3-1 to TRBJ2-7; TRBD1 matches 8 bases. Germline-derived CDR1 and CDR2 are LGHDT and YNNKEL (reference sequence). Trimming at V came to 0 bases and at J to 4 bases, leaving 11 bases not matched to a gene. The CDR3 spans 17 residues. CDR3 DNA sequence: TGTGCCAGCAGCCAAGAAGAGGCAGGGGGCTGGACTTACGAGCAGTACTTC. This encodes CASSQEEAGGWTYEQYF.

At least ten counts were recorded for this clonotype. This rearrangement joins TRBV10-3 to TRBJ2-1; 8 nucleotides match TRBD1. Germline V gives CDR1 ENHRY, CDR2 SYGVKD. J was trimmed by 3 bases and V by 7 bases; bases with no gene match: 5. The CDR3 consists of 14 residues. CDR3 DNA sequence: TGTGCCATCACTCGTGGACAGGGCTACAATGAGCAGTTCTTC. Amino acid sequence: CAITRGQGYNEQFF.

Many counts were recorded for this clonotype. CDR3 sequence (DNA): TGTGCCAGCAATCTGGACAGGTTGAACACTGAAGCTTTCTTT. Translated, it gives CASNLDRLNTEAFF. The genes are TRBV6-1 and TRBJ1-1, with 7 bases that match TRBD1. CDR1 MNHNS and CDR2 SASEGT come from the germline V gene. Trimming cost V 7 bases and J 0 bases; bases outside gene matches: 5. The CDR3 runs to 14 residues.